These 26 T cell receptor beta chains share one sample of origin, sequenced in a study of shared clonotypes between healthy human individuals (dated by TCRdb to the early 2020s). The library came from the immunoSEQ multiplex PCR assay. The table comes from immuneACCESS by way of TCRdb, which keeps in-frame sequences with V and J called. Part of the clones is missing from these tables; in studies checked, under half for an unresolved V gene and the rest for unknown reasons. This sample gives some 1,400,000 clones in total; roughly 97% of them show up just once. The ten most abundant clones make up 1% to 1.5% of the sample. The sample comprised naive CD4+ T cells sorted from blood. In the paper's terms, the cell subset or site label means: CD45RA+ positively selected. The origin of the receptors is a man aged 30 to 39 in good health.

This sequence joins TRBV19 and TRBJ2-3; D ambiguous. The CDR3 consists of 14 residues. Germline CDR1 is LNHDA and CDR2 is SQIVND (reference sequence). Trimming removed 2 bases at V and 1 base at J, with 7 bases between. The CDR3 sequence is CASSIMDRTDTQYF. CDR3 sequence (DNA): TGTGCCAGTAGTATAATGGACCGCACAGATACGCAGTATTTT.

This chain connects TRBV10-1 to TRBJ2-3, with TRBD1 as a possible D gene (6 bases). From germline, CDR1 is WNHNN and CDR2 SYGVQD (reference sequence). The CDR3 has 14 amino acids. V was trimmed by 8 bases and J by 2 bases, leaving 14 bases between them. In DNA, the CDR3 is TGCGCCAGCGACTCGCAGGGGATCACAGATACGCAGTATTTT. Protein sequence: CASDSQGITDTQYF.

V is TRBV5-8 and J is TRBJ2-3; no clear D. V was trimmed by 1 base and J by 4 bases, leaving 10 bases between them. Germline V gene lookup returns CDR1 SGHTS and CDR2 YDEGEE. This CDR3 has 14 amino acids. In nucleotides, the CDR3 is TGTGCCAGCAGCTTGTCATTTTCGGCAGATACGCAGTATTTT. Translation: CASSLSFSADTQYF.

V and J are TRBV19 and TRBJ1-2, with D perhaps TRBD1 (5 bases). Between the trimmed V and J ends, which lost 8 bases and 5 bases, there was a span of 9 bases. CDR1 is LNHDA and CDR2 is SQIVND in the germline V gene (reference sequence). The CDR3 totals 11 residues. The CDR3 region is CASFSGYGYTF. The CDR3 nucleotides are TGTGCCAGTTTTTCAGGGTATGGCTACACCTTC.

CDR3 residues: CASSQGLAGEYEQYF. CDR3 coding DNA: TGTGCCAGCAGCCAGGGACTAGCGGGAGAATACGAGCAGTACTTC. The chain joins TRBV14 to TRBJ2-7; 14 bases fit TRBD2. Germline-derived CDR1 and CDR2 are SGHDN and FVKESK. The CDR3 extends over 15 amino acids. After removal of 3 bases from V and 4 bases from J, the junction contained 2 bases not matched to a gene.

V is TRBV29-1 and J is TRBJ2-7, with 11 bases identical to TRBD1. CDR1 and CDR2 (germline): SQVTM, ANQGSEA. The V segment lost 6 bases and the J segment 6 bases; nucleotides outside the gene matches: 7. The length of the CDR3 is 13 residues. CDR3 coding DNA: TGCAGCGTAAGGACAGGGGGCGCCGGCGAGCAGTACTTC. This translates into CSVRTGGAGEQYF.

This rearrangement joins TRBV5-1 to TRBJ1-2; 7 nucleotides agree with TRBD1. The germline gives CDR1 SGHRS, CDR2 YFSETQ. The CDR3 is 15 amino acids. V dropped 4 bases and J dropped 0; count of bases not matched to a gene: 6. As DNA, the CDR3 is TGCGCCAGCAGCCAGCGGGACAGTGCTAACTATGGCTACACCTTC. It translates to CASSQRDSANYGYTF.

The chain joins TRBV5-4 to TRBJ2-2; a weak D match, TRBD1 (5 bases). The CDR3 sequence is 16 residues long. Trimming shortened V by 3 bases and J by 4 bases, and 16 bases separated the two germline ends. Germline loops: CDR1 SGHNT, CDR2 YYREEE (reference sequence). The CDR3 DNA follows: TGTGCCAGCAGCTCCCGCCTGACAGCTTCCACCGGGGAGCTGTTTTTT. It codes for CASSSRLTASTGELFF.

This clone was observed a single time. This chain links TRBV28 with TRBJ2-1; D is possibly TRBD2 (5 bases). Germline assignment: CDR1 MDHEN and CDR2 SYDVKM. Trimming removed 6 bases at V and 1 base at J, with 10 bases between. The CDR3 is made up of 14 amino acids. The CDR3 DNA is TGTGCCAGCAGGTTGGGAGTGTCCTACAATGAGCAGTTCTTC. Protein sequence: CASRLGVSYNEQFF. The full variable domain, rest sourced from reference TRBV28 and TRBJ2-1, is DVKVTQSSRYLVKRTGEKVFLECVQDMDHENMFWYRQDPGLGLRLIYFSYDVKMKEKGDIPEGYSVSREKKERFSLILESASTNQTSMYLCASRLGVSYNEQFFGPGTRLTVL.

The chain recombines TRBV28 with TRBJ1-2; unclear D gene. The CDR3 spans 15 residues. The ends were cut back, 4 bases at V and 6 bases at J, with 18 bases in the middle. Per germline, CDR1 MDHEN and CDR2 SYDVKM. The CDR3 nucleotides are TGTGCCAGCAGTTCCCGCCCCGGGAGAGCTGATGGCTACACCTTC. It is translated as CASSSRPGRADGYTF.

This rearrangement joins TRBV5-4 to TRBJ2-3, with a possible D match to TRBD2 (6 bases). The V end lost 6 bases, the J end lost 1 base, and 15 bases lay between the germline ends. This CDR3 is 15 amino acids long. CDR1 and CDR2 (germline): SGHNT, YYREEE (reference sequence). CDR3 sequence: CASTPRLGGTDTQYF. The CDR3 region has the DNA TGTGCCAGCACCCCCCGACTAGGGGGCACAGATACGCAGTATTTT.

This chain links TRBV27 with TRBJ2-7; D is undetermined. The germline V gene encodes CDR1 MNHEY and CDR2 SMNVEV (reference sequence). With 3 bases removed from V and 6 bases from J, the gap between germline ends came to 6 bases. This CDR3 is 11 amino acids long. Written as DNA, the CDR3 is TGTGCCAGCAGTTTCCCGCCCGAGCAGTACTTC. The encoded protein is CASSFPPEQYF.

This chain joins TRBV7-9 and TRBJ1-2, with a possible D match to TRBD1 (5 bases). CDR1 SEHNR and CDR2 FQNEAQ come from the germline V gene (reference sequence). This CDR3 comprises 13 residues. The ends were cut back, 5 bases at V and 4 bases at J, with 11 bases in the middle. For the CDR3, the DNA is TGTGCCAGCAGCCCCACAGGAACCTATGGCTACACCTTC. It specifies CASSPTGTYGYTF. Looking up the rest from reference TRBV7-9 and TRBJ1-2 gives the full variable domain: DTGVSQNPRHKITKRGQNVTFRCDPISEHNRLYWYRQTLGQGPEFLTYFQNEAQLEKSRLLSDRFSAERPKGSFSTLEIQRTEQGDSAMYLCASSPTGTYGYTFGSGTRLTVV.

J is TRBJ2-7 and V is TRBV4-3, with D perhaps TRBD2 (6 bases). V was shortened by 4 bases and J by 6 bases, with 13 bases between the two germline ends. Germline assignment: CDR1 LGHNA and CDR2 YSLEER. This CDR3 is built from 13 residues. CDR3 bases: TGCGCCAGCAGCCGTAGCGGAGTTACCGAGCAGTACTTC. Its translation: CASSRSGVTEQYF.

CDR3 bases: TGTGCCAGCAGCATGGTGAGGGGTAGCGGGAGTGCAGAGACCCAGTACTTC. This translates into CASSMVRGSGSAETQYF. The chain links TRBV27 to TRBJ2-5; 9 bases match TRBD2. CDR1 is MNHEY, CDR2 SMNVEV, per germline (reference sequence). The trim removed 6 bases at V and 4 bases at J, leaving 15 bases unmatched. The CDR3 has 17 residues.

The J gene is TRBJ2-3, the V gene TRBV4-1, with D hard to call. The ends were cut back, 0 bases at V and 4 bases at J, with 8 bases in the middle. This CDR3 spans 14 amino acids. The V gene's germline CDR1 is MGHRA and CDR2 YSYEKL. The CDR3 nucleotides are TGCGCCAGCAGCCAAGAGGACCGCGCAGATACGCAGTATTTT. Translating gives CASSQEDRADTQYF.

This chain connects TRBV28 to TRBJ2-2; D is perhaps TRBD1 (6 bases). Trimming removed 6 bases from V and 0 bases from J, with 11 bases in between. The germline gives CDR1 MDHEN, CDR2 SYDVKM. The length of the CDR3 is 15 residues. The CDR3 DNA is TGTGCCAGCAGCGGACAGTTTCCGAACACCGGGGAGCTGTTTTTT. Translating gives CASSGQFPNTGELFF.

V and J are TRBV19 and TRBJ2-1, with D possibly TRBD1 on 6 matching bases. Trimming stripped 9 bases from V and 6 bases from J, with 18 bases between. The CDR3 sequence is 14 residues long. CDR1 is LNHDA, CDR2 SQIVND, per germline (reference sequence). The CDR3 reads CASTDRLGVNEQFF. CDR3 DNA: TGTGCCAGCACCGACAGGCTCGGAGTCAATGAGCAGTTCTTC.

As for this clone: Other DNA sequences of this sample code for an identical CDR3. The genes are TRBV7-6 and TRBJ2-2; the D is unclear. Trimming cost V 1 base and J 3 bases, with 9 bases left between them. Germline-derived CDR1 and CDR2 are SGHVS and FNYEAQ. This CDR3 is 15 amino acids long. Here the CDR3 reads CASSLVGGDTGELFF. Here the CDR3 DNA reads TGTGCCAGCAGCTTAGTGGGTGGGGACACCGGGGAGCTGTTTTTT.

The rearrangement joins TRBV5-6 to TRBJ1-2; the D gene is possibly TRBD1 (5 bases). The V and J ends lost 2 bases and 2 bases respectively, with 7 bases between them. CDR1 and CDR2 from the germline V gene are SGHDT and YYEEEE. This CDR3 region has 13 residues. Here the CDR3 reads CASSFGGNYGYTF. The CDR3 DNA follows: TGTGCCAGCAGCTTCGGGGGGAACTATGGCTACACCTTC.

This clone was observed once. The chain recombines TRBV6-5 with TRBJ2-7; 8 bases match TRBD2. After removal of 11 bases from V and 3 bases from J, the junction contained 9 bases not matched to a gene. The germline gives CDR1 MNHEY, CDR2 SVGAGI. This CDR3 contains 13 residues. The CDR3 sequence: CASGASGFYEQYF. For the CDR3, the DNA is TGTGCCTCCGGCGCTAGCGGGTTCTACGAGCAGTACTTC.

CDR3 sequence reads: CASRDGTDAIRELFF. The DNA for the CDR3 is TGTGCCAGCAGGGACGGGACGGACGCCATCCGGGAGCTGTTTTTT. The chain has TRBV6-6 and TRBJ2-2; tentatively, D is TRBD1 or TRBD2 (5 bases each). Between the trimmed V and J ends, which lost 6 bases and 9 bases, there was a span of 20 bases. The germline CDR1 and CDR2 sequences are MNHNY and SVGAGI (reference sequence). The CDR3 runs 15 residues.

The chain uses TRBV5-1 and TRBJ1-3; D possibly corresponds to TRBD1 (5 bases). V was pared by 1 base and J by 1 base, with 12 bases between. The CDR3 runs 16 residues. The germline V gene has CDR1 SGHRS and CDR2 YFSETQ. In DNA, the CDR3 is TGCGCCAGCAGCTTGATCCAGGCAGGGTCTGGAAACACCATATATTTT. Protein product: CASSLIQAGSGNTIYF.

The chain joins TRBV2 to TRBJ1-1, with 9 bases fitting TRBD1. The length of the CDR3 is 15 residues. Germline CDR1 and CDR2: SNHLY and FYNNEI. The V segment lost 6 bases and the J segment 6 bases; nucleotides outside the gene matches: 11. CDR3: CASRILETGGAEAFF. Here the CDR3 DNA reads TGTGCCAGCAGAATACTGGAGACAGGGGGAGCTGAAGCTTTCTTT.

This clone came up once. This chain uses TRBV11-3 with TRBJ2-7; D unclear. This CDR3 is built from 11 residues. Trimming removed 5 bases at V and 4 bases at J, with 6 bases between. Germline CDR1 is SGHNT and CDR2 is YENEEA. CDR3 protein: CASSGQYEQYF. In DNA form, the CDR3 reads TGTGCCAGCAGCGGCCAGTACGAGCAGTACTTC.

V gene TRBV19 combines with J gene TRBJ2-1; a possible D gene is TRBD2 (6 bases). V lost 6 bases and J 4 bases, leaving 19 bases between the germline ends. Germline values: CDR1 LNHDA, CDR2 SQIVND (reference sequence). The CDR3 length is 16 residues. CDR3 sequence (DNA): TGTGCCAGTAGACGTGCCGGGACTTTGAGGTACAATGAGCAGTTCTTC. Translation gives CASRRAGTLRYNEQFF.